Here is one TCR beta chain with its context. Its antigen is unknown. The germline V gene has CDR1 SGHTA and CDR2 FQGNSA. Trimming stripped 5 bases from V and 9 bases from J, with 11 bases between. This CDR3 has 12 residues. TCRdb used MiXCR to reprocess the RT-PCR reads, holding one entry per CDR3 protein. The sample lists 560,000 or so distinct CDR3 sequences, 6.5% to 8% occurring once. This specimen comes from a study of response to subunit inactivated influenza vaccine. Notes on the study in general: Authors suggested that a seasonal influenza vaccination recruits few new T cells each time.

The sequencing here drew on PBMCs from blood, taken less than 30 months after vaccination. The receptor was derived from a man between 50 and 70 years old who received an inactivated influenza vaccine. The chain uses TRBV7-2 and TRBJ2-4, with D tentatively TRBD1 (5 bases). The DNA of the CDR3 is TGTGCCAGCAGCAGTACAGGAGTCATTCAGTACTTC. The encoded protein is CASSSTGVIQYF. The full variable domain, completed using reference TRBV7-2 and TRBJ2-4, is GAGVSQSPSNKVTEKGKDVELRCDPISGHTALYWYRQSLGQGLEFLIYFQGNSAPDKSGLPSDRFSAERTGGSVSTLTIQRTQQEDSAVYLCASSSTGVIQYFGAGTRLSVL.